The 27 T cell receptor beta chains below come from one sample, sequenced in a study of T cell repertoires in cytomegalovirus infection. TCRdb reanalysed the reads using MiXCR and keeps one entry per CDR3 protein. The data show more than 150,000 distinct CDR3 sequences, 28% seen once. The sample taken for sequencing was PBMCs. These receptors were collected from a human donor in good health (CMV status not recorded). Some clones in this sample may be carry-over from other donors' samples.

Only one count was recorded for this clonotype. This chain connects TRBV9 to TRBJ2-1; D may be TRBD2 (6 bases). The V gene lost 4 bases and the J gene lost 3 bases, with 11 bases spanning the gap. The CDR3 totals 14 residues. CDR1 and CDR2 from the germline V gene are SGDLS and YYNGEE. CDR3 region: CASSPWTIYNEQFF. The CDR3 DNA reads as TGTGCCAGCAGCCCATGGACTATCTACAATGAGCAGTTCTTC.

CDR3 amino acids: CASSRGQGYEQYF. CDR3 nucleotides: TGTGCCAGCAGCCGAGGACAGGGCTACGAGCAGTACTTC. The rearrangement links TRBV5-4 to TRBJ2-7; 8 bases map to TRBD1. Losses at the gene ends were 4 bases for V and 3 bases for J; bases not matched to a gene: 3. The CDR3 sequence is 13 residues long. CDR1 is SGHNT and CDR2 is YYREEE in the germline V gene (reference sequence).

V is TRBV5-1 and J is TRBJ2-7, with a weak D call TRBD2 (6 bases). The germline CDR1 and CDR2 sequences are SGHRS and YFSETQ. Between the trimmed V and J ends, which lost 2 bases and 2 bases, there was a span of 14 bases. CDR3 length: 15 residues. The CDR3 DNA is TGCGCCAGCAGCTTCGTAACCGGGGGTGCCTACGAGCAGTACTTC. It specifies CASSFVTGGAYEQYF.

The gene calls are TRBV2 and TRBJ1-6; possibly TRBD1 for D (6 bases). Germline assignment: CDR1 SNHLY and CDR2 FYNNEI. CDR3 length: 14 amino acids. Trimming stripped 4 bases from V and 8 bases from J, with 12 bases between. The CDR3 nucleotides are TGTGCCAGCAGTGGGTCAGGGGATTATTCACCCCTCCACTTT. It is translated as CASSGSGDYSPLHF.

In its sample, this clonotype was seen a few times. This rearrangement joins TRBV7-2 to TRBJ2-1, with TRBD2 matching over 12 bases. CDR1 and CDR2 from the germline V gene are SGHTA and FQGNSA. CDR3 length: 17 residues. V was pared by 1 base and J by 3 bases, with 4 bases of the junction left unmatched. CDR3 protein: CASSLGPGLAGYNEQFF. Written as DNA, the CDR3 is TGTGCCAGCAGCTTAGGGCCGGGACTAGCGGGCTACAATGAGCAGTTCTTC.

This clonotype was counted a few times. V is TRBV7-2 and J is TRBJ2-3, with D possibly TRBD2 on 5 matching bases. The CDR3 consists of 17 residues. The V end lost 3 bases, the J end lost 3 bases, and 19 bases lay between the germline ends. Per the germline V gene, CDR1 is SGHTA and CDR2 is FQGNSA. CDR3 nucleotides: TGTGCCAGCAGCTTCCCCGGAGACCCCAGAGGGACAGATACGCAGTATTTT. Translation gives CASSFPGDPRGTDTQYF.

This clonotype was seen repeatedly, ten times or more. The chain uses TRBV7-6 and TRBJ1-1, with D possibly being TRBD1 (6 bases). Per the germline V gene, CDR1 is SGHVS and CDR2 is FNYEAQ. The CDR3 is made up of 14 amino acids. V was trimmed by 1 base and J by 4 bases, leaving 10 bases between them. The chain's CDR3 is CASSLEGQRTEAFF. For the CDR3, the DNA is TGTGCCAGCAGCTTAGAAGGACAGCGCACTGAAGCTTTCTTT.

The CDR3 protein is CASSAGPLTGELFF. CDR3 DNA sequence: TGTGCCAGCAGCGCGGGCCCCCTCACCGGGGAGCTGTTTTTT. J is TRBJ2-2 and V is TRBV5-6; a possible D gene is TRBD2 (5 bases). This CDR3 has 14 amino acids. Per germline, CDR1 SGHDT and CDR2 YYEEEE. Trimming took 4 bases from V and 4 from J, leaving 11 bases between them.

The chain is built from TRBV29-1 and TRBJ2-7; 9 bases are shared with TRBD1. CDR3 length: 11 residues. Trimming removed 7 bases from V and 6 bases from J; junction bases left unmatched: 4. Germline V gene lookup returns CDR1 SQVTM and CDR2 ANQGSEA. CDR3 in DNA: TGCAGCGCAGGGACAGGGACCGAGCAGTACTTC. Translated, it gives CSAGTGTEQYF.

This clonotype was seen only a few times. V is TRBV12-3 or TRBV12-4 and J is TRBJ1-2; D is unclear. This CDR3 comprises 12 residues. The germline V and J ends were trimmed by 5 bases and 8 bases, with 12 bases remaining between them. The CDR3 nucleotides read TGTGCCAGCAGTACGGGCCGTCGGGGCTACACCTTC. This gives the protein CASSTGRRGYTF.

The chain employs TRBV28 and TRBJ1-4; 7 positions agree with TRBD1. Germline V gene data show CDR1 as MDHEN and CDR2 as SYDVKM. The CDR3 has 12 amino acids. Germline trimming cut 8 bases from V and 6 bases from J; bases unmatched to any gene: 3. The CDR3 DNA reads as TGTGCCAGCGTGGGGACAGATGAAAAACTGTTTTTT. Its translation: CASVGTDEKLFF.

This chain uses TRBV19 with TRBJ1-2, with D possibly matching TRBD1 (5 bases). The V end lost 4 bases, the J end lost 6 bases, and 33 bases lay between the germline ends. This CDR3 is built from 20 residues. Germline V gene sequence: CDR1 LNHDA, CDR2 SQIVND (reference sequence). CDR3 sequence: CASSTSGALDIWVPTNGYTF. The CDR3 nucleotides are TGTGCCAGTAGTACTTCTGGGGCATTGGACATCTGGGTCCCAACTAATGGCTACACCTTC.

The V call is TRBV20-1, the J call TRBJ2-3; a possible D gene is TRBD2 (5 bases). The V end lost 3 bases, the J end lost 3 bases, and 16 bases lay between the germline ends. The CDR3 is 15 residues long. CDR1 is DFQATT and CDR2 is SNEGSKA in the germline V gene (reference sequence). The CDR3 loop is CSASESVGITDTQYF. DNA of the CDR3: TGCAGTGCTAGTGAAAGCGTCGGGATAACAGATACGCAGTATTTT.

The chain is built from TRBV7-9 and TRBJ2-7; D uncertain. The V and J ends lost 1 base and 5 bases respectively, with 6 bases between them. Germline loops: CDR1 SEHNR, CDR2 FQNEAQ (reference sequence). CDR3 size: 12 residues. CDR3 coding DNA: TGTGCCAGCAGCTTAGGCCCTAACGAGCAGTACTTC. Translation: CASSLGPNEQYF.

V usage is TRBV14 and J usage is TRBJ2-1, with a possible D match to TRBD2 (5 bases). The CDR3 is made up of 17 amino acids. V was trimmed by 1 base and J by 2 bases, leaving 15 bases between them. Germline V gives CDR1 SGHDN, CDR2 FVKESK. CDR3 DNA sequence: TGTGCCAGCAGCCAAGTTTCGGGGTTCGGTCCCTACAATGAGCAGTTCTTC. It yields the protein CASSQVSGFGPYNEQFF.

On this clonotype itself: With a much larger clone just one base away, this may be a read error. CDR3 amino acids: CASSSDRSEQYF. In nucleotides, the CDR3 is TGTGCCAGCAGTTCCGACAGGTCCGAGCAGTACTTC. The chain uses TRBV6-2 or TRBV6-3 and TRBJ2-7; a possible D gene is TRBD1 (6 bases). Germline V gene data show CDR1 as MNHEY and CDR2 as SVGEGT. This CDR3 region has 12 residues. Trimming took 4 bases from V and 6 from J, leaving 10 bases between them.

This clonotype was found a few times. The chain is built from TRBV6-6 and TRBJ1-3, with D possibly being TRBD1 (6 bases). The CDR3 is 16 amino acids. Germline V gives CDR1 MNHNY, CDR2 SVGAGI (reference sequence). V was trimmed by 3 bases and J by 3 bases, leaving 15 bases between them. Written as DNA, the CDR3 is TGTGCCAGCAGTTATTGGCAGGGGATTGTTGGAAACACCATATATTTT. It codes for CASSYWQGIVGNTIYF.

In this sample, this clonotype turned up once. CDR3 nucleotide sequence: TGTGCCAGCAGTGAAGATAAAGCTACCTATGGCTACACCTTC. Translating it yields CASSEDKATYGYTF. V gene TRBV2 combines with J gene TRBJ1-2; D uncertain. This CDR3 region has 14 residues. The V gene lost 1 base and the J gene lost 4 bases, with 10 bases spanning the gap. Germline loops: CDR1 SNHLY, CDR2 FYNNEI.

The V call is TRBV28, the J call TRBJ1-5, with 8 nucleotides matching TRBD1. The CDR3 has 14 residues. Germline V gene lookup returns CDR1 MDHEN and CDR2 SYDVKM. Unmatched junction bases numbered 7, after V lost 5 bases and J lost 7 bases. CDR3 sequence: CASSQQGAEQPQHF. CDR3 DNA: TGTGCCAGCAGTCAGCAGGGGGCCGAACAGCCCCAGCATTTT.

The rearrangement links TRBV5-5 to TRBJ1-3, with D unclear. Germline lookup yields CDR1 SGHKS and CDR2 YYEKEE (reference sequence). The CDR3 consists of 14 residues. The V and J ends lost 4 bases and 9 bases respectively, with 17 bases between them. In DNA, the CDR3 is TGTGCCAGCAGCAACGGACCTGCTCGCGGCACCATATATTTT. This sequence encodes CASSNGPARGTIYF.

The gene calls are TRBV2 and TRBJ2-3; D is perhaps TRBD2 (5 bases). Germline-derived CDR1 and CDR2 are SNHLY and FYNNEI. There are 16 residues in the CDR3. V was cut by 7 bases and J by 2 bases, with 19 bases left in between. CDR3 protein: CASKDPGFSYTDTQYF. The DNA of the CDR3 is TGTGCCAGCAAAGATCCGGGATTCTCTTACACAGATACGCAGTATTTT.

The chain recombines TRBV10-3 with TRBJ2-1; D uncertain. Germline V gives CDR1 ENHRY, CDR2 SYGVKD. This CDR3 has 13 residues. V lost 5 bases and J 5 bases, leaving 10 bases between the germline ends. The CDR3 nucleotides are TGTGCCATCAGTCTTATGGAGAACAATGAGCAGTTCTTC. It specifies CAISLMENNEQFF.

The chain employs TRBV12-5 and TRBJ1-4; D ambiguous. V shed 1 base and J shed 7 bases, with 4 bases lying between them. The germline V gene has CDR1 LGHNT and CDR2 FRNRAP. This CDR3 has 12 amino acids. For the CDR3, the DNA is TGTGCTAGTGGTTTGGCTCTTGAAAAACTGTTTTTT. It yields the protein CASGLALEKLFF.

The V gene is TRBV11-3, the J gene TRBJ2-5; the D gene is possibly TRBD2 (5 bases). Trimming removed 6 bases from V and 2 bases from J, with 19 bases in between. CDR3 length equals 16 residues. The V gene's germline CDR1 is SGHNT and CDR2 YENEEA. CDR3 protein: CASSPLPLGGQETQYF. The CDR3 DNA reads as TGTGCCAGCAGTCCCCTGCCCCTGGGCGGGCAAGAGACCCAGTACTTC. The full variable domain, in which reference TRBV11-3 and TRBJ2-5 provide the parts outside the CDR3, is EAGVVQSPRYKIIEKKQPVAFWCNPISGHNTLYWYLQNLGQGPELLIRYENEEAVDDSQLPKDRFSAERLKGVDSTLKIQPAELGDSAVYLCASSPLPLGGQETQYFGPGTRLLVL.

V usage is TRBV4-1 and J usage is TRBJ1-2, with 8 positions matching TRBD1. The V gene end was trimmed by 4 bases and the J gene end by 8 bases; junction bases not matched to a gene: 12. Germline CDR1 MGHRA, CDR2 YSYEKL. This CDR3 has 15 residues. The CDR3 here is CASSPSSDRGNGYTF. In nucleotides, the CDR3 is TGCGCCAGCAGCCCCTCCTCAGACAGGGGAAACGGCTACACCTTC.

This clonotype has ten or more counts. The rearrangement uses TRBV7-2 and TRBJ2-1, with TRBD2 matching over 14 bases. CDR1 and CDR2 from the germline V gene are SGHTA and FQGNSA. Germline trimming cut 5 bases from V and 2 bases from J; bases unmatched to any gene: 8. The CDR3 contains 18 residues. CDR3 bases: TGTGCCAGCAGCCGTTTCCGACTAGCGGGGGGGACCTACAATGAGCAGTTCTTC. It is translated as CASSRFRLAGGTYNEQFF.

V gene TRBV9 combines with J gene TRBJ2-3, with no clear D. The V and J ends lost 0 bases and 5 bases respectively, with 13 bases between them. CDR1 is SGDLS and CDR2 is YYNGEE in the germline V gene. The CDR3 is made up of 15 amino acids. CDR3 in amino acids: CASSVVGVSRDTQYF. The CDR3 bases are TGTGCCAGCAGCGTAGTGGGCGTTTCCCGAGATACGCAGTATTTT.